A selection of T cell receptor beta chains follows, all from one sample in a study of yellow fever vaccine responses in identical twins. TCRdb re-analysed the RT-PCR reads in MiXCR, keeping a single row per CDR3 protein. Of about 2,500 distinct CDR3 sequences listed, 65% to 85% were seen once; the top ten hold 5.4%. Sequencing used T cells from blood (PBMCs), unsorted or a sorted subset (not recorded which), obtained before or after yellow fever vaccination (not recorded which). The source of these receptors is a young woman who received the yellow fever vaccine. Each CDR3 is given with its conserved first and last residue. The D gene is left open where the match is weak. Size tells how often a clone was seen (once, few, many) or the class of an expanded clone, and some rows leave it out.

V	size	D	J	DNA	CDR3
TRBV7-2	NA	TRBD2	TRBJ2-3	TGTGCCAGCAGCTGGACGACTAGCGAAGCAGATACGCAGTATTTT	CASSWTTSEADTQYF
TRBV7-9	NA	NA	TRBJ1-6	TGTGCCAGCAGCTCCAACACTCAAGGCAATTCACCCCTCCACTTT	CASSSNTQGNSPLHF
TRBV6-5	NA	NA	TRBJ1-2	TGTGCCAGCAGTTACTCGAATATTGACTCAGGCTATGGCTACACCTTC	CASSYSNIDSGYGYTF
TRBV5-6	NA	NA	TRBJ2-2	TGTGCCAGCAGCTTGCCCGGGGAGCTGTTTTTT	CASSLPGELFF
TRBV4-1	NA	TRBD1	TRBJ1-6	TGCGCCAGCAGCCGACAGGGGGCAGATAATTCACCCCTCCACTTT	CASSRQGADNSPLHF
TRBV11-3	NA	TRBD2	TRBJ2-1	TGTGCCAGCAGCTTAATTAGCGGGGGCCACAATGAGCAGTTCTTC	CASSLISGGHNEQFF
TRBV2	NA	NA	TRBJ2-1	TGTGCCAGCAGTGGCAACAGGGTTTTATGGTTCTTC	CASSGNRVLWFF
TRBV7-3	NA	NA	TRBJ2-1	TGTGCCAGCAGCTTAGCCAGATGGAATGAGCAGTTCTTC	CASSLARWNEQFF
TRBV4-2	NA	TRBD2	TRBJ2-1	TGTGCCAGCAGCCACTCAGAGGGACTAGGCGGATTCGATGAGCAGTTCTTC	CASSHSEGLGGFDEQFF
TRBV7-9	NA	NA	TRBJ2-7	TGTGCCAGCAGCTGGGGACTCGACGAGCAGTACTTC	CASSWGLDEQYF
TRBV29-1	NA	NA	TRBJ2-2	TGCAGCGTTTTTCTCGGCCCGGAACTGTTTTTT	CSVFLGPELFF
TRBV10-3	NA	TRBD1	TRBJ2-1	TGTGCCATCAGTGAGGTCTTGGGACAGTACAATGAGCAGTTCTTC	CAISEVLGQYNEQFF
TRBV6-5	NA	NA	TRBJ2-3	TGTGCCAGCAGTTACTCAGGCGTGGGGATCGGCACAGATACGCAGTATTTT	CASSYSGVGIGTDTQYF
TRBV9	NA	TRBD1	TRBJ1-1	TGTGCCAGCAGCGGAAGGGACAGCCCTTTCCACACTGAAGCTTTCTTT	CASSGRDSPFHTEAFF
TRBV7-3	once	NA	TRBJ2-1	TGTGCCAGCAGCCTAATCGGCGGGGTGGAGCAGTTCTTC	CASSLIGGVEQFF
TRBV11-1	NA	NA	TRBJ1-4	TGTGCCAGCAGCGCGGGTCGAGGGACTAAAGAAAAACTGTTTTTT	CASSAGRGTKEKLFF
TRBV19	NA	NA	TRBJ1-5	TGTGCCAGTAGTCTCGTGGGACAGCCCCAGCATTTT	CASSLVGQPQHF
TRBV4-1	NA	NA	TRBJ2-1	TGCGCCAGCAGCCAACTCTTTCTGAGCTCTGAGCAGTTCTTC	CASSQLFLSSEQFF
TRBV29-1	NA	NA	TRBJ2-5	TGCAGCGTTAGGGACGGCTCGGGTGAGACCCAGTACTTC	CSVRDGSGETQYF
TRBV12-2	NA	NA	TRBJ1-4	NA	CARTEEGARGKTVFF
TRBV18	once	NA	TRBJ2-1	TGTGCCAGCTCACCGAACAATGAGCAGTTCTTC	CASSPNNEQFF
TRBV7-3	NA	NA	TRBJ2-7	TGTGCCAGCAGCCTTAGGGTGGGGGACGAGCAGTACTTC	CASSLRVGDEQYF
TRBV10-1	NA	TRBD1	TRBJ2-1	TGCGCCAGCAGTGGGACGATAAGGGGGCTAACTTACAATGAGCAGTTCTTC	CASSGTIRGLTYNEQFF
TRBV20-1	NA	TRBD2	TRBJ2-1	TGCAGTGCTCCTATAGCGGGGGGGATATACAATGAGCAGTTCTTC	CSAPIAGGIYNEQFF
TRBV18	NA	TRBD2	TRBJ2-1	TGTGCCAGCTCACCTACTAGCGGGAGTAATGAGCAGTTCTTC	CASSPTSGSNEQFF
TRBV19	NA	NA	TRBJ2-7	TGTGCCAGTAGTACAGTAGTCCGAGGATTCTACGAGCAGTACTTC	CASSTVVRGFYEQYF
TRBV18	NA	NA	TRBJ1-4	TGTGCCAGCTCACCGCAAGGGAATGAAAAACTGTTTTTT	CASSPQGNEKLFF
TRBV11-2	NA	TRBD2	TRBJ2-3	TGTGCCAGCAGCTTTGAGTGGGCGGGAGGACCAGATACGCAGTATTTT	CASSFEWAGGPDTQYF
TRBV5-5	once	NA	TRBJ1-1	TGTGCCAGCAGCTTGGCAGGGTCATTCACTGAAGCTTTCTTT	CASSLAGSFTEAFF
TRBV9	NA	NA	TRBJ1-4	TGTGCCAGCAGCTCAGGAATCTCAGGCGAAAAACTGTTTTTC	CASSSGISGEKLFF
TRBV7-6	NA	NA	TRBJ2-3	TGTGCCAGCAGCTTATCGGGGGTTGGGACAGATACGCAGTATTTT	CASSLSGVGTDTQYF
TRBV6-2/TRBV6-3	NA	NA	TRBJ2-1	TGTGCCAGCAGTTACAGGGGTGTGCTGCACAATGAGCAGTTCTTC	CASSYRGVLHNEQFF
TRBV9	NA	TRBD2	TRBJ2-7	TGTGCCAGCAGCGTCGCTAGCGGCTCCTACGAGCAGTACTTC	CASSVASGSYEQYF
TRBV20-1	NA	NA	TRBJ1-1	TGCAGTGCTACCTGGGGGAGAAGCCGGGCGAACACTGAAGCTTTCTTT	CSATWGRSRANTEAFF
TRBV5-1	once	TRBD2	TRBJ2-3	TGCGCCAGCAGAAATAGCGGGACCAGCACAGATACGCAGTATTTT	CASRNSGTSTDTQYF
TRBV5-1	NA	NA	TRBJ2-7	TGCGCCAGCAGTTACGGGGAAACCTACGAGCAGTACTTC	CASSYGETYEQYF
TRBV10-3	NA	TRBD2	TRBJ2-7	TGTGCCATCAGTGAGACGGGAGGCGACTACGAGCAGTACTTC	CAISETGGDYEQYF
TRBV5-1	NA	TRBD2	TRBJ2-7	TGCGCCAGCAGCTTGGACGCGGGAGTCCCCTACGAGCAGTACTTC	CASSLDAGVPYEQYF
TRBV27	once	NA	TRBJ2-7	TGTGCCAGCAGTTTATCTCTAGAACTCCCTAAGAAGCAGTACTTC	CASSLSLELPKKQYF